The 12 T cell receptor beta chains presented below share a single source sample, sequenced in a study of cytomegalovirus exposure and HLA in healthy donors. The PCR had 60 Vbeta and 13 Jbeta primers. Profiling relied on immunoSEQ multiplex PCR, and the TCRdb table lists in-frame clones only, not all of them. The sample records under 250,000 clones, around 81% being singletons. Sequenced input: PBMCs. Every receptor here comes from a woman aged 45-60 years in good health and CMV-seropositive.

Comment on this clone: One end of the junction fails to match germline, which may point to a read error. The rearrangement uses TRBV7-9 and TRBJ1-1; TRBD1 matches at 7 bases. Germline lookup yields CDR1 SEHNR and CDR2 FQNEAQ (reference sequence). This CDR3 has 14 amino acids. The CDR3 DNA reads TGTTCCAGCAGCTTCTACAGGGGTAATACTGAAGCTTTCTTT. Protein: CSSSFYRGNTEAFF.

There are a few counts of this clone. The rearrangement uses TRBV29-1 and TRBJ2-7; TRBD1 is a possible D gene (6 bases). The V end was cut by 3 bases, the J end by 2 bases, with 11 bases between. The CDR3 length is 13 residues. Germline assignment: CDR1 SQVTM and CDR2 ANQGSEA. The CDR3 region is CSVEGASAYEQYF. CDR3 coding DNA: TGCAGCGTTGAGGGGGCTTCAGCCTACGAGCAGTACTTC.

The chain couples TRBV7-9 to TRBJ2-3; possible D gene TRBD2, 7 bases. Germline V gene lookup returns CDR1 SEHNR and CDR2 FQNEAQ (reference sequence). The CDR3 loop spans 12 amino acids. V lost 6 bases and J 6 bases, leaving 10 bases between the germline ends. The CDR3 region has the DNA TGTGCCAGCAGTGGGGGGGCCGATACGCAGTATTTT. It is translated as CASSGGADTQYF.

This clone was seen a few times. The rearrangement joins TRBV6-5 to TRBJ1-4; TRBD1 agrees at 7 bases. Per germline, CDR1 MNHEY and CDR2 SVGAGI. This CDR3 has 13 residues. Trimming removed 8 bases from V and 7 bases from J; junction bases left unmatched: 7. The CDR3 loop reads CASLRQGSEKLFF. CDR3 bases: TGTGCCAGCCTCAGACAGGGTTCTGAAAAACTGTTTTTT.

The chain is built from TRBV2 and TRBJ1-6, with D tentatively TRBD1 (5 bases). The V end was cut by 9 bases, the J end by 7 bases, with 13 bases between. From germline, CDR1 is SNHLY and CDR2 FYNNEI. The CDR3 is 13 amino acids. The CDR3: CASGGERNSPLHF. CDR3 bases: TGTGCCAGTGGGGGGGAAAGGAATTCACCCCTCCACTTT.

This chain joins TRBV10-1 and TRBJ2-7; TRBD1 aligns across 7 bases. V gave up 1 base and J gave up 2 bases; unmatched junction bases: 5. Germline V lookup: CDR1 WNHNN, CDR2 SYGVQD (reference sequence). This CDR3 is 15 amino acids long. The CDR3 DNA follows: TGCGCCAGCAGTGAGTACCCGGGACAGCCCTACGAGCAGTACTTC. This translates into CASSEYPGQPYEQYF.

This chain joins TRBV5-6 and TRBJ2-7, with D unresolved. CDR1 and CDR2 (germline): SGHDT, YYEEEE. CDR3 length: 11 amino acids. The V gene lost 2 bases and the J gene lost 7 bases, with 7 bases spanning the gap. The CDR3 DNA is TGTGCCAGCAGCTTCCGGTTGGAGCAGTACTTC. Translating gives CASSFRLEQYF.

The gene calls are TRBV5-1 and TRBJ2-1; the D gene is possibly TRBD1 (6 bases). V lost 4 bases and J lost 3, with 11 bases in between. Germline-derived CDR1 and CDR2 are SGHRS and YFSETQ. The length of the CDR3 is 14 residues. In nucleotides, the CDR3 is TGCGCCAGCAGCATCCCGGACAGCTACAATGAGCAGTTCTTC. This translates into CASSIPDSYNEQFF.

The J gene is TRBJ1-4, the V gene TRBV5-4; TRBD1 agrees at 8 bases. The length of the CDR3 is 13 residues. Trimming took 6 bases from V and 8 from J; bases not matched to a gene: 6. In germline, CDR1 is SGHNT, CDR2 YYREEE (reference sequence). The CDR3 region is CASKDRVGEKLFF. The CDR3 DNA is TGTGCCAGCAAGGACAGGGTAGGGGAAAAACTGTTTTTT. Drawing the rest from reference TRBV5-4 and TRBJ1-4, the complete variable domain is ETGVTQSPTHLIKTRGQQVTLRCSSQSGHNTVSWYQQALGQGPQFIFQYYREEENGRGNFPPRFSGLQFPNYSSELNVNALELDDSALYLCASKDRVGEKLFFGSGTQLSVL.

V usage is TRBV5-1 and J usage is TRBJ2-1, with unresolved D. V gave up 1 base and J gave up 5 bases, with 4 bases separating them. The CDR3 is made up of 12 amino acids. The germline V gene encodes CDR1 SGHRS and CDR2 YFSETQ. This CDR3 reads CASSLTDNEQFF. The CDR3 region has the DNA TGCGCCAGCAGCTTGACGGACAATGAGCAGTTCTTC.

This chain joins TRBV7-9 and TRBJ1-2; D gene unclear. CDR1 is SEHNR, CDR2 FQNEAQ, per germline (reference sequence). The CDR3 extends over 13 amino acids. V lost 8 bases to trimming and J lost 2 bases, with 12 bases between them. The CDR3, as DNA: TGTGCCAGCGGATTGGGCGGGAACTATGGCTACACCTTC. It specifies CASGLGGNYGYTF.

The chain combines TRBV6-5 with TRBJ1-2; a weak D match, TRBD1 (5 bases). V was cut by 6 bases and J by 8 bases, with 19 bases left in between. Germline CDR1 is MNHEY and CDR2 is SVGAGI. The CDR3 consists of 14 residues. The CDR3 DNA reads TGTGCCAGCAGCAATGGGGCCCGTGGTGGGGGCTACACCTTC. As protein: CASSNGARGGGYTF.